This T cell receptor beta chain stems from a study of CD8+ T cells in alopecia areata. At the level of the study: Treated patients took oral tofacitinib at 5 to 10 mg twice daily. Study-wide results and caveats: Just one nonresponder means the tie between baseline CD8+ expansion and response stays uncertain.

V was trimmed by 0 bases and J by 5 bases, leaving 8 bases between them. The CDR3 spans 13 residues. Germline V lookup: CDR1 SGDLS, CDR2 YYNGEE. Treatment noted: oral pan-JAK inhibitor, 5-10 mg twice daily. Reverse transcription of extracted RNA yielded cDNA, which provided the sequencing template. The repertoire was sequenced with immunoSEQ multiplex PCR; TCRdb's copy has only in-frame clones and lacks some. Of approximately 190,000 clones in the sample, 58% are singletons; the top ten hold 5% to 6%. To note about this clone: Its specificity is unknown.

The receptor was isolated from a human donor with alopecia areata. This specimen consisted of CD4+ T cells sorted from blood, obtained at week 24, from a patient treated with tofacitinib. The rearrangement links TRBV9 to TRBJ2-5, with D hard to call. Here the CDR3 DNA reads TGTGCCAGCAGCGTAGGTAGGCGTGAGACCCAGTACTTC. It codes for CASSVGRRETQYF.